The 24 T cell receptor beta chains presented below share a single source sample, sequenced in a study of blood T cell repertoires in COVID-19 (TCRdb year 2020). Receptor amplification or capture employed the immunoSEQ multiplex PCR assay. TCRdb carries this immuneACCESS record with in-frame sequences only. Its versions omit some clonotypes, under half of them owing to an unresolved V gene in the studies checked, with the rest unexplained. For this sample there are 65,000 to 90,000 clones; 87% appear just once. Clones ranked in the top ten supply about 3% of the sample. Sample: peripheral blood. These receptors originate from a woman in her fifties or sixties with active or convalescent COVID-19.

V is TRBV30 and J is TRBJ1-4, with TRBD1 matching 7 bases. Trimming at V came to 2 bases and at J to 8 bases, leaving 11 bases not matched to a gene. The CDR3 has 15 amino acids. Germline-derived CDR1 and CDR2 are GTSNPN and SVGIG (reference sequence). The CDR3 spells CAWSLSTGVWEKLFF. CDR3 DNA sequence: TGTGCCTGGAGTTTATCCACAGGGGTTTGGGAAAAACTGTTTTTT.

This chain links TRBV19 with TRBJ1-2; TRBD1 is a possible D gene (6 bases). The CDR3 length is 14 residues. Looked up from germline, CDR1 is LNHDA and CDR2 is SQIVND (reference sequence). V was shortened by 0 bases and J by 4 bases, with 9 bases between the two germline ends. CDR3 sequence: CASSIEARGYGYTF. CDR3 DNA sequence: TGTGCCAGTAGTATAGAAGCCAGGGGCTATGGCTACACCTTC. Using reference TRBV19 and TRBJ1-2 for the parts outside the CDR3, the full variable domain is DGGITQSPKYLFRKEGQNVTLSCEQNLNHDAMYWYRQDPGQGLRLIYYSQIVNDFQKGDIAEGYSVSREKKESFPLTVTSAQKNPTAFYLCASSIEARGYGYTFGSGTRLTVV.

The CDR3 region is CASSWRTESRGYTF. Written as DNA, the CDR3 is TGTGCCAGCAGTTGGAGGACAGAATCTCGGGGCTACACCTTC. The gene calls are TRBV6-6 and TRBJ1-2; possibly TRBD1 for D (6 bases). The CDR3 totals 14 residues. Germline V gives CDR1 MNHNY, CDR2 SVGAGI (reference sequence). The ends were cut back, 4 bases at V and 8 bases at J, with 17 bases in the middle.

The rearrangement joins TRBV7-8 to TRBJ1-1, with 7 bases lining up with TRBD1. V lost 0 bases, J lost 6 bases, and 7 bases stayed unmatched. Germline lookup yields CDR1 SGHVS and CDR2 FQNEAQ. The CDR3 covers 15 residues. CDR3 in amino acids: CASSLAGGQSAEAFF. The DNA of the CDR3 is TGTGCCAGCAGCTTAGCAGGGGGCCAAAGCGCTGAAGCTTTCTTT. Full variable domain (remainder filled in from reference TRBV7-8 and TRBJ1-1): GAGVSQSPRYKVAKRGQDVALRCDPISGHVSLFWYQQALGQGPEFLTYFQNEAQLDKSGLPSDRFFAERPEGSVSTLKIQRTQQEDSAVYLCASSLAGGQSAEAFFGQGTRLTVV.

This clone occurred a few times. V and J are TRBV4-2 and TRBJ2-7; 8 nucleotides match TRBD2. The germline V gene encodes CDR1 LGHNA and CDR2 YNFKEQ. The CDR3 extends over 16 amino acids. The J segment lost 7 bases and the V segment lost 1 base, leaving 12 bases of the junction unmatched. The CDR3 sequence is CASSQGVGGALSEQYF. Written as DNA, the CDR3 is TGTGCCAGCAGCCAAGGGGTCGGGGGGGCCTTGTCAGAGCAGTACTTC.

The J gene is TRBJ1-4, the V gene TRBV27, with 12 bases lining up with TRBD1. Germline V lookup: CDR1 MNHEY, CDR2 SMNVEV (reference sequence). The V and J ends lost 6 bases and 8 bases, in that order; junction bases with no gene match: 13. The CDR3 spans 17 residues. CDR3 sequence: CASSPTATGTGGEKLFF. CDR3 sequence (DNA): TGTGCCAGCAGCCCAACAGCTACCGGGACAGGGGGCGAAAAACTGTTTTTT.

The rearrangement links TRBV7-9 to TRBJ2-7, with TRBD1 matching over 9 bases. The CDR3 runs 15 residues. Germline V lookup: CDR1 SEHNR, CDR2 FQNEAQ (reference sequence). After removal of 1 base from V and 2 bases from J, the junction contained 3 bases not matched to a gene. As DNA, the CDR3 is TGTGCCAGCAGCTTAGAAGACAGGGGGACCTACGAGCAGTACTTC. This codes for CASSLEDRGTYEQYF.

The chain combines TRBV7-2 with TRBJ1-3; TRBD1 might be the D (6 bases). The CDR3 is 15 residues long. V was shortened by 5 bases and J by 7 bases, with 18 bases between the two germline ends. Germline lookup yields CDR1 SGHTA and CDR2 FQGNSA. The CDR3 reads CASSPGVGGWNTIYF. The CDR3 DNA is TGTGCCAGCAGCCCTGGGGTAGGGGGTTGGAACACCATATATTTT.

J is TRBJ1-4 and V is TRBV5-6, with TRBD1 matching over 9 bases. With V trimmed by 0 bases and J by 4 bases, 4 bases remained unmatched. The CDR3 consists of 16 residues. Germline V gene data show CDR1 as SGHDT and CDR2 as YYEEEE. CDR3 amino acids: CASSLDGTGLNEKLFF. The CDR3 region has the DNA TGTGCCAGCAGCTTGGACGGGACAGGGCTTAATGAAAAACTGTTTTTT.

The V call is TRBV7-6, the J call TRBJ2-7; perhaps TRBD1 as D (6 bases). CDR1 and CDR2 (germline): SGHVS, FNYEAQ. CDR3 length: 15 amino acids. Trimming removed 3 bases from V and 6 bases from J, with 18 bases in between. The CDR3 DNA sequence: TGTGCCAGCAGCTTCAGTTTACAGGGATCGGCCGAGCAGTACTTC. Its translation is CASSFSLQGSAEQYF.

This clone appeared once. V gene TRBV9 combines with J gene TRBJ2-6, with D perhaps matching TRBD1 (8 bases). Between the trimmed V and J ends, which lost 4 bases and 0 bases, there was a span of 23 bases. CDR3 length: 20 residues. The germline V gene has CDR1 SGDLS and CDR2 YYNGEE. The CDR3, as DNA: TGTGCCAGCAGCTGGGGGGGAGGACAGGGACTAAGCTCTGGGGCCAACGTCCTGACTTTC. Its protein product is CASSWGGGQGLSSGANVLTF.

The chain combines TRBV5-1 with TRBJ1-5, with 9 positions matching TRBD1. J gave up 6 bases and V 1 base, and 5 bases lay outside the gene matches. The CDR3 is made up of 15 amino acids. Per germline, CDR1 SGHRS and CDR2 YFSETQ. The CDR3, as DNA: TGCGCCAGCAGCTTGACAGGGGGCCCGGGTCAGCCCCAGCATTTT. It specifies CASSLTGGPGQPQHF.

The rearrangement links TRBV15 to TRBJ2-5; TRBD2 aligns across 8 bases. This CDR3 is built from 16 residues. Germline lookup yields CDR1 LNHNV and CDR2 YYDKDF (reference sequence). After removal of 2 bases from V and 1 base from J, the junction contained 6 bases not matched to a gene. The CDR3 DNA is TGTGCCACCAGCAGACCCACACGGGGGGGCCAAGAGACCCAGTACTTC. This translates into CATSRPTRGGQETQYF. Looking up the rest from reference TRBV15 and TRBJ2-5 gives the full variable domain: DAMVIQNPRYQVTQFGKPVTLSCSQTLNHNVMYWYQQKSSQAPKLLFHYYDKDFNNEADTPDNFQSRRPNTSFCFLDIRSPGLGDTAMYLCATSRPTRGGQETQYFGPGTRLLVL.

This sequence joins TRBV11-3 and TRBJ2-2; D not certain. Germline V gene sequence: CDR1 SGHNT, CDR2 YENEEA. This CDR3 region has 14 residues. V was cut by 1 base and J by 5 bases, with 8 bases left in between. The CDR3 DNA follows: TGTGCCAGCAGCTTAGGTACAGCAACCGGGGAGCTGTTTTTT. Its protein product is CASSLGTATGELFF.

The chain recombines TRBV18 with TRBJ2-7, with D possibly being TRBD1 (6 bases). V was cut by 3 bases and J by 5 bases, with 20 bases left in between. CDR1 is KGHSH and CDR2 is LQKENI in the germline V gene. The CDR3 is 16 amino acids. CDR3 nucleotides: TGTGCCAGCTCACCGACCGGGACAAGGAGGTTCCACGAGCAGTACTTC. This translates into CASSPTGTRRFHEQYF.

The CDR3 bases are TGTGCCAGCAGCCCGGCAGGCCAAAACTATGGCTACACCTTC. Residues: CASSPAGQNYGYTF. The V and J genes are TRBV3-1 (or the pseudogene TRBV3-2) and TRBJ1-2; D remains unclear. The germline V gene encodes CDR1 LGHDT and CDR2 YNNKEL (reference sequence). The CDR3 is 14 amino acids. Trimming took off 4 bases at V and 2 bases at J, with 11 bases between the two ends.

The CDR3 loop is CASSSYLGYTF. The CDR3 coding sequence is TGTGCCAGCAGCTCCTACCTAGGCTACACCTTC. The chain uses TRBV11-2 and TRBJ1-2; D call uncertain. The CDR3 has 11 amino acids. The V end was cut by 4 bases, the J end by 8 bases, with 8 bases between. Germline assignment: CDR1 SGHAT and CDR2 FQNNGV.

CDR3 nucleotide sequence: TGTGCCAGCAGCTTAGAATGGGACAGGGTTTACGAGCAGTACTTC. Translated, it gives CASSLEWDRVYEQYF. The rearrangement uses TRBV7-2 and TRBJ2-7; 9 bases are a match to TRBD1. After removal of 1 base from V and 4 bases from J, the junction contained 5 bases not matched to a gene. Looked up from germline, CDR1 is SGHTA and CDR2 is FQGNSA. The CDR3 spans 15 residues.

The chain is built from TRBV4-3 and TRBJ1-2, with 7 bases matching TRBD1. V shed 3 bases and J 2 bases; nucleotides not matched to a gene: 3. The CDR3 loop spans 14 amino acids. Germline CDR1 LGHNA, CDR2 YSLEER. This CDR3 is CASSHTTGNYGYTF. The CDR3 DNA follows: TGCGCCAGCAGCCACACGACAGGGAACTATGGCTACACCTTC.

The chain couples TRBV7-2 to TRBJ2-7; D perhaps matches TRBD1 (7 bases). CDR3 length: 17 residues. Germline V gene data show CDR1 as SGHTA and CDR2 as FQGNSA. V was cut by 5 bases and J by 3 bases, with 23 bases left in between. The CDR3 nucleotides read TGTGCCAGCAGCGCACCCATCGCGGGACAGCGCAACTACGAGCAGTACTTC. Translation: CASSAPIAGQRNYEQYF.

The chain is built from TRBV9 and TRBJ1-1; D possibly corresponds to TRBD1 (6 bases). CDR3 length: 13 residues. V was pared by 2 bases and J by 3 bases, with 8 bases between. In germline, CDR1 is SGDLS, CDR2 YYNGEE. CDR3 loop: CASSVGAHTEAFF. CDR3 coding DNA: TGTGCCAGCAGCGTGGGGGCTCACACTGAAGCTTTCTTT.

The chain carries TRBV5-1 and TRBJ1-5; tentative D call: TRBD1 (6 bases). Germline V lookup: CDR1 SGHRS, CDR2 YFSETQ. V lost 5 bases and J 3 bases, leaving 15 bases between the germline ends. CDR3 size: 15 residues. The CDR3 here is CASRRGTSDNQPQHF. The CDR3, as DNA: TGCGCCAGCAGGAGGGGGACATCCGACAATCAGCCCCAGCATTTT.

J is TRBJ1-2 and V is TRBV5-5; TRBD1 matches at 9 bases. With V trimmed by 3 bases and J by 9 bases, 6 bases remained unmatched. The V gene's germline CDR1 is SGHKS and CDR2 YYEKEE (reference sequence). This CDR3 has 13 residues. As DNA, the CDR3 is TGTGCCAGCAGCTCCCGGGACAGGGTTCGCTACACCTTC. This sequence encodes CASSSRDRVRYTF.

In nucleotides, the CDR3 is TGTGCCAGCAGCTTGAGGGGGGGATACTACGAGCAGTACTTC. Translating it yields CASSLRGGYYEQYF. The rearrangement joins TRBV5-4 to TRBJ2-7; TRBD2 might be the D (7 bases). The CDR3 covers 14 residues. The V end was cut by 1 base, the J end by 3 bases, with 11 bases between. Germline CDR1 reads SGHNT; CDR2 reads YYREEE (reference sequence). Complete variable domain (other parts from reference TRBV5-4 and TRBJ2-7): ETGVTQSPTHLIKTRGQQVTLRCSSQSGHNTVSWYQQALGQGPQFIFQYYREEENGRGNFPPRFSGLQFPNYSSELNVNALELDDSALYLCASSLRGGYYEQYFGPGTRLTVT.